This entry lists 10 T cell receptor beta chains sequenced from one sample in a study of beta chain features in type 1 diabetes. Every bit of the isolated RNA underwent reverse transcription, so sequencing read expressed TCRB transcripts. Method: immunoSEQ multiplex PCR; TCRdb's copy keeps in-frame clones and lacks some. The table has nearly 350,000 clones, roughly 8% seen once. Sequencing was performed on central memory CD4+ T cells from blood. These receptors all stem from a woman aged 18 to 35 in good health.

The V call is TRBV14, the J call TRBJ1-1; tentatively, D is TRBD1 (6 bases). CDR3 length: 14 amino acids. Trimming left V 0 bases short and J 7 bases short, with 12 bases between. CDR1 SGHDN and CDR2 FVKESK come from the germline V gene. CDR3: CASSQDLGRGEAFF. The CDR3 DNA reads as TGTGCCAGCAGCCAAGATCTGGGCAGGGGTGAAGCTTTCTTT.

This clone was detected only a few times. The chain carries TRBV7-3 and TRBJ2-7, with D tentatively TRBD1 (6 bases). The germline V gene has CDR1 SGHTA and CDR2 FQGTGA. There are 14 residues in the CDR3. The ends were cut back, 1 base at V and 2 bases at J, with 9 bases in the middle. The CDR3 bases are TGTGCCAGCAGCTTAATACAGGGTCCCTACGAGCAGTACTTC. It codes for CASSLIQGPYEQYF.

This clone was counted ten times or more. This sample includes further DNA sequences coding for the same CDR3. The genes are TRBV7-9 and TRBJ2-1; no clear D gene. The CDR3 runs 15 residues. The V end lost 5 bases, the J end lost 0 bases, and 11 bases lay between the germline ends. CDR1 and CDR2 from the germline V gene are SEHNR and FQNEAQ (reference sequence). The CDR3 DNA reads TGTGCCAGCAGCCCCCGAGGCAGCTCCTACAATGAGCAGTTCTTC. Protein product: CASSPRGSSYNEQFF.

This clone appeared many times. Additional DNA sequences in this sample encode the identical CDR3. The CDR3 DNA follows: TGTGCCATCAGCGACAGGTCTGGGGCCAACGTCCTGACTTTC. Its protein product is CAISDRSGANVLTF. This chain joins TRBV10-3 and TRBJ2-6, with D perhaps TRBD1 (6 bases). CDR1 and CDR2 from the germline V gene are ENHRY and SYGVKD. This CDR3 contains 14 residues. Trimming stripped 6 bases from V and 1 base from J, with 7 bases between.

In regard to this clone: Other DNA sequences in the same sample also yield this CDR3. This chain connects TRBV18 to TRBJ2-7; 9 positions agree with TRBD1. Germline CDR1 and CDR2: KGHSH and LQKENI. The CDR3 length is 14 residues. V lost 3 bases, J lost 2 bases, and 2 bases stayed unmatched. The CDR3 here is CASSPGTGPYEQYF. The CDR3 bases are TGTGCCAGCTCACCCGGGACAGGGCCCTACGAGCAGTACTTC.

This clone was seen only a few times. Additional DNA sequences in this sample encode the identical CDR3. V usage is TRBV5-1 and J usage is TRBJ2-7; D might be TRBD1 (6 bases). Trimming pared 0 bases from V and 2 bases from J, leaving 9 bases between. Germline V CDR1 and CDR2: SGHRS, YFSETQ. This CDR3 region has 14 residues. CDR3 coding DNA: TGCGCCAGCAGCTTGGTTGCAGGGGCCTACGAGCAGTACTTC. Its protein is CASSLVAGAYEQYF.

The chain joins TRBV28 to TRBJ1-5, with TRBD1 identical over 9 bases. This CDR3 has 16 residues. The J segment lost 6 bases and the V segment lost 6 bases, leaving 12 bases of the junction unmatched. Germline V gene data show CDR1 as MDHEN and CDR2 as SYDVKM. The CDR3 here is CASRNPGQGWAQPQHF. The CDR3 DNA reads as TGTGCCAGCAGAAATCCGGGACAGGGCTGGGCTCAGCCCCAGCATTTT.

The table lists this clone with many counts. The rearrangement links TRBV6-1 to TRBJ2-5; 10 bases line up with TRBD1. The CDR3 loop spans 15 amino acids. CDR1 MNHNS and CDR2 SASEGT come from the germline V gene. Trimming at V came to 7 bases and at J to 3 bases, leaving 8 bases not matched to a gene. The CDR3 sequence is CASKSRDRGKETQYF. CDR3 nucleotides: TGTGCCAGCAAGAGCCGGGACAGGGGTAAAGAGACCCAGTACTTC.

The chain is built from TRBV19 and TRBJ2-2; 14 nucleotides match TRBD2. After removal of 4 bases from V and 6 bases from J, the junction contained 1 base not matched to a gene. CDR3 length: 15 amino acids. Germline CDR1 reads LNHDA; CDR2 reads SQIVND (reference sequence). The CDR3 is CASSRLAGGSGELFF. CDR3 in DNA: TGTGCCAGTAGTAGACTAGCGGGAGGGTCCGGGGAGCTGTTTTTT.

V usage is TRBV5-1 and J usage is TRBJ2-7, with D uncertain. The germline gives CDR1 SGHRS, CDR2 YFSETQ. Trimming cost V 5 bases and J 3 bases, with 6 bases left between them. The CDR3 is made up of 11 amino acids. The CDR3 DNA sequence: TGCGCCAGCAGGGACCTCTACGAGCAGTACTTC. This sequence encodes CASRDLYEQYF. The variable domain in full, with the rest retrieved from reference TRBV5-1 and TRBJ2-7, is KAGVTQTPRYLIKTRGQQVTLSCSPISGHRSVSWYQQTPGQGLQFLFEYFSETQRNKGNFPGRFSGRQFSNSRSEMNVSTLELGDSALYLCASRDLYEQYFGPGTRLTVT.